This T cell receptor beta chain is from a study of shared clonotypes between healthy human individuals. Broader study findings: Naive subsets typically showed greater estimated richness than memory subsets. When compared with the clonotypes that were shared by all four sorted-subset donors, the non-shared clonotypes turned out to have lower generation probabilities.

The CDR3 runs to 13 residues. The germline V gene encodes CDR1 SGDLS and CDR2 YYNGEE. Trimming removed 3 bases from V and 2 bases from J, with 9 bases in between. Investigators divided CD4+ cells into CD45RA+ naive and CD45RA-negative memory subsets. On sorted subsets, replicate PCRs used roughly 220 ng DNA, or tens of thousands of T cell genomes. TCRdb's copy holds only in-frame clones and misses some; the assay was immunoSEQ multiplex PCR. The table has approximately 350,000 clones, approximately 79% seen once. About this clone: Its antigen is not known.

This TCR derives from a man aged 25 to 40 in good health. J is TRBJ2-7 and V is TRBV9, with D perhaps assigned TRBD1 or TRBD2 (5 bases each). The specimen sequenced was memory CD4+ T cells sorted from blood. Specified subset: CD45RA-negative fraction. The CDR3 sequence: CASSGGPAYEQYF. Here the CDR3 DNA reads TGTGCCAGCAGCGGGGGACCAGCCTACGAGCAGTACTTC.